A selection of T cell receptor beta chains follows, all from one sample in a study of blood T cell repertoires in COVID-19. TCRdb's copy holds only in-frame clones and misses some; the assay was immunoSEQ multiplex PCR. The sample comprises approximately 180,000 clones, approximately 90% of which are singletons, and 4.4% rests with the top ten. The sequenced material came from peripheral blood. The origin of the receptors is a human donor in a cohort sampled during active COVID-19. Each CDR3 is given with its conserved first and last residue. A D gene is named only where the DNA matches it firmly.

>TRBV7-9|.|TRBJ1-2
CATIRDTIYGYTF
>TRBV5-1|TRBD2|TRBJ2-2
CASSPRTSGDTGELFF
>TRBV28|.|TRBJ2-3
CATNPESWTDTQYF
>TRBV11-2|.|TRBJ2-1
CASSFSFFGNNEQFF
>TRBV6-5|.|TRBJ2-3
CASRSGLSGTDTQYF
>TRBV6-2/TRBV6-3|TRBD1|TRBJ2-1
CASSNLDRGPYNEQFF
>TRBV28|TRBD2|TRBJ2-5
CASSPLAGSGEETQYF
>TRBV6-2/TRBV6-3|.|TRBJ2-7
CASSYSGVSYEQYF
>TRBV11-3|.|TRBJ2-1
CASSLVGGAYNEQFF
>TRBV7-2|TRBD2|TRBJ2-3
CASSFLLAGGTDTQYF
>TRBV19|.|TRBJ2-6
CACGGAVDGANVLTF
>TRBV9|TRBD1|TRBJ1-5
CASSVTGGSQPQHF
>TRBV12-3/TRBV12-4|.|TRBJ1-2
CASRSTGNYGYTF